The clone carrying this TCR beta chain was picked up a small number of times. What it binds is not known. Stem cell-like memory, regulatory, central memory and naive CD4+ cells were sorted via CD45RO/CCR7/CD25/CD127/CD95/CD27. These data belong to a study of beta chain features in type 1 diabetes. Study-level results: Researchers cautioned that cDNA sequencing could over-represent cells with high TCR expression. A pattern of fewer insertions and more deletions at VDJ junctions was seen in type 1 diabetes patients. Shorter TCRB CDR3s, moderately but significantly so, were found in Type 1 diabetes patients in all four CD4+ subsets.

The CDR3 sequence is 15 residues long. Germline CDR1 is SGHDT and CDR2 is YYEEEE. Losses at the gene ends were 4 bases for V and 5 bases for J; bases not matched to a gene: 11. Isolated RNA was reverse transcribed in full, so expressed TCRB transcripts were sequenced. Naive, central memory and regulatory T cell samples produced a mean of about 3.4 million reads. Using immunoSEQ multiplex PCR, the repertoire was profiled, and TCRdb retains in-frame clones only, with some absent. The sample records about 270,000 clones, 13% to 15% being singletons. This sequence originates from a man aged 30 to 39 with type 1 diabetes. The sample was naive CD4+ T cells from blood. The chain links TRBV5-6 to TRBJ2-7; the match to TRBD2 covers 8 bases. The CDR3 region has the DNA TGTGCCAGCAGCCCGACCCCCGGGACTAGTCACGAGCAGTACTTC. Its protein is CASSPTPGTSHEQYF.